This T cell receptor (beta chain) was captured in a study of blood T cell repertoires in COVID-19 (dated by TCRdb to 2020 to 2021). Regarding the study in general: Samples covering the acute and convalescent phases of COVID-19 were provided by collaborators in the United States, Italy and Spain. The material from the prospective study consisted of cDNA or gDNA derived from T cells, B-cell-depleted T cells, or PBMCs. Deeply sampled blood TCRbeta repertoires from subjects exposed to, actively infected with, or recovered from COVID-19 were included in the dataset. A freely available public database, intended as a resource for researchers studying the immune response to SARS-CoV-2, is where the repertoires were released. The samples were drawn from the first 160 participants of the ongoing ImmuneRACE study and from about 1,200 subjects provided by 6 global collaborators. Sample metadata almost always included a de-identified subject ID, COVID-19 status, age in years and sex. HLA class I and class II types, where available, came from metadata supplied by the sample provider rather than from assay-based typing.

On the study overall, not on this receptor specifically: Clinical and demographic metadata were provided uncurated, with the amount varying by source and participant.

TCRbeta CDR3 regions were amplified from genomic DNA by means of the immunoSEQ Assay, a bias-controlled multiplex PCR. Regarding the original processing steps: The number of nucleated cells in each sample was estimated by amplification of reference gene primers within the assay. Sequence reads were collapsed and filtered to measure the absolute abundance of every unique TCRbeta CDR3 rearrangement. For each sample, productive Simpson clonality was calculated by taking the square root of Simpson's diversity index across productive rearrangements. Not all clones reach the TCRdb copy of this immuneACCESS table, which keeps in-frame sequences only. Checked studies attribute under half of the gap to unresolved V genes and leave the rest unexplained. D and trimming come from the DNA, and the V and J calls and clone size come from that table. Present in this sample are 62,000 or so clones, around 85% of which were seen just once. The biggest ten clones account for approximately 1.5% of the sample.

The junction shows trimming of 1 base on V and 2 bases on J, plus 12 bases between the germline ends. CDR1 and CDR2 (SGHAT, FQNNGV) derive from the germline V gene. The CDR3 starts with the cysteine, ends with the phenylalanine, and has 16 residues. Only CDR3 DNA is held: 48 bases, read in frame from base 1. The collaborating institutions used their own protocols to collect whole blood in K2EDTA tubes. For TCRbeta analysis, collaborators shipped samples in one of three forms: frozen whole blood, isolated PBMCs, or DNA extracted from either of those sample types. In the case of this clone: It lacks a known antigen. The record has no base qualities; no much larger clone is one base away.

The sample consisted of peripheral blood. The rearrangement combines TRBV11-2 with TRBJ1-3; the D segment could be TRBD1, given 6 matching bases. This sequence was found in an older woman with acute or convalescent COVID-19. The CDR3 region has the sequence CASSLVGGSTGNTIYF. The sequenced DNA: TGTGCCAGCAGCTTAGTTGGGGGCTCTACTGGAAACACCATATATTTT.